These 4 T cell receptor beta chains were all obtained from the same sample, sequenced in a study of blood T cells in healthy people across ages. A J-beta primer mix and a sample-barcoded 5' primer were used in a second PCR of about 7 to 12 cycles. TCRdb reanalysed the 5' RACE reads using MiXCR and keeps one entry per CDR3 protein. This table has over a million distinct CDR3 sequences, about 43% appearing once. The sample comprised blood. The receptors shown here come from a woman between 18 and 29 years old in good health.

Comment on this clonotype: A much larger clone lies one base from this, so it may be a read error. CDR3 nucleotides: TGCAGCGTTGAAGGACAGGGCCAAGATTACAATGAGCAGTTCTTC. This translates into CSVEGQGQDYNEQFF. The chain combines TRBV29-1 with TRBJ2-1; 7 bases map to TRBD1. V shed 1 base and J 4 bases; nucleotides not matched to a gene: 7. Germline loops: CDR1 SQVTM, CDR2 ANQGSEA. The length of the CDR3 is 15 residues.

The chain recombines TRBV6-6 with TRBJ1-4; tentative D call: TRBD1 (6 bases). The germline CDR1 and CDR2 sequences are MNHNY and SVGAGI (reference sequence). V was pared by 5 bases and J by 8 bases, with 21 bases between. The CDR3 is made up of 16 amino acids. CDR3 sequence reads: CASSPLGGGGGEKLFF. As DNA, the CDR3 is TGTGCCAGCAGTCCACTCGGGGGAGGGGGAGGCGAAAAACTGTTTTTT.

The chain links TRBV20-1 to TRBJ1-6; maybe TRBD1 (6 bases). CDR3 length: 16 amino acids. With 0 bases removed from V and 8 bases from J, the gap between germline ends came to 17 bases. From germline, CDR1 is DFQATT and CDR2 SNEGSKA (reference sequence). The CDR3 region is CSARDPTGPNYSPLHF. For the CDR3, the DNA is TGCAGTGCTAGAGATCCGACAGGCCCTAACTATTCACCCCTCCACTTT.

The V and J genes are TRBV6-6 and TRBJ2-5; a possible D gene is TRBD2 (6 bases). This CDR3 contains 14 residues. Per the germline V gene, CDR1 is MNHNY and CDR2 is SVGAGI (reference sequence). Trimming pared 3 bases from V and 5 bases from J, leaving 13 bases between. CDR3 in amino acids: CASSYIRSGETQYF. DNA of the CDR3: TGTGCCAGCAGTTATATTCGGAGCGGGGAGACCCAGTACTTC.